This T cell receptor (beta chain) stems from a study of blood T cell repertoires in COVID-19. Background on the study: Whether acute or convalescent, the COVID-19 samples came from the United States, Italy and Spain. PBMCs, B-cell-depleted T cells, or T cells provided the cDNA or gDNA that made up the material.

This CDR3 contains 15 residues. Trimming shortened V by 6 bases and J by 4 bases, and 19 bases separated the two germline ends. Germline CDR1 is LGHDT and CDR2 is YNNKEL (reference sequence). Assay: immunoSEQ multiplex PCR; the TCRdb copy retains only in-frame clones and omits some. This table has under 200,000 clones, about 81% appearing once. The sample holds one count of this clone. This receptor was obtained from a man aged 25-45 years with active or convalescent COVID-19. This sequence joins TRBV3-1 (or the pseudogene TRBV3-2) and TRBJ2-7, with D possibly matching TRBD1 (6 bases). The specimen was peripheral blood. CDR3 amino acids: CASSITTGSGYEQYF. CDR3 in DNA: TGTGCCAGCAGTATTACGACAGGCTCGGGGTACGAGCAGTACTTC.